Reported below is one T cell receptor beta chain. Antigen: not known. The entry originates in a study of Graves' ophthalmopathy and Graves' hyperthyroidism. Study-level results: Built on 13 signatures, a model told ophthalmopathy apart from stable hyperthyroidism with about 88% sensitivity and over 80% specificity.

The CDR3 consists of 14 residues. Germline V gene sequence: CDR1 SGHRS, CDR2 YFSETQ. Trimming stripped 0 bases from V and 10 bases from J, with 11 bases between. For repertoire sequencing, the TCR beta CDR3 regions were amplified from RNA transcripts. First-round RT-PCR used HTBI primers; second-round multiplex PCR followed. TCRdb called the multiplex PCR reads again in MiXCR, with one record for every CDR3 protein. The top ten hold approximately 7.7% of the sample, which has 620,000 or so distinct CDR3 sequences, about 20% seen once. Stable hyperthyroidism meant no ophthalmopathy within 18 months of follow-up. Eligible hyperthyroidism cases comprised new diagnoses of under 2 months' duration in individuals aged 18 to 65. The PBMCs originated from around 11 ml of fresh peripheral blood.

This receptor was identified in a woman between 18 and 29 years old with stable Graves' hyperthyroidism. Some clones in this sample may be carry-over from other donors' samples. Input material: peripheral blood. The rearrangement links TRBV5-1 to TRBJ1-6; weak D call: TRBD1 (6 bases). The CDR3 here is CASSLAQGSSPLHF. The CDR3 coding sequence is TGCGCCAGCAGCTTGGCTCAGGGGAGCTCACCCCTCCACTTT.